What follows are 11 T cell receptor beta chains derived from one specimen sequenced in a study of blood T cell repertoires in COVID-19. TCRdb keeps only in-frame clones here, not all; method: immunoSEQ multiplex PCR. The table lists 68,000 or so clones, roughly 87% of them singletons. Source material: peripheral blood. These receptors were collected from a woman between 45 and 65 years old with COVID-19, enrolled during active disease.

The chain couples TRBV27 to TRBJ2-7; D is undetermined. The CDR3 loop spans 15 amino acids. Trimming took off 3 bases at V and 0 bases at J, with 12 bases between the two ends. Germline V lookup: CDR1 MNHEY, CDR2 SMNVEV (reference sequence). The CDR3 reads CASSFSWSPSYEQYF. The CDR3 DNA follows: TGTGCCAGCAGTTTTAGTTGGTCCCCCTCCTACGAGCAGTACTTC.

V gene TRBV13 combines with J gene TRBJ2-5, with TRBD2 matching 11 bases. The V gene end was trimmed by 5 bases and the J gene end by 3 bases; junction bases not matched to a gene: 8. The CDR3 has 16 residues. The germline V gene has CDR1 PRHDT and CDR2 FYEKMQ (reference sequence). The CDR3 region is CASSLALGLAEETQYF. CDR3 bases: TGTGCCAGCAGCCTAGCCTTGGGACTAGCGGAAGAGACCCAGTACTTC. The variable domain in full, completed from reference TRBV13 and TRBJ2-5, reads AAGVIQSPRHLIKEKRETATLKCYPIPRHDTVYWYQQGPGQDPQFLISFYEKMQSDKGSIPDRFSAQQFSDYHSELNMSSLELGDSALYFCASSLALGLAEETQYFGPGTRLLVL.

The chain is built from TRBV7-2 and TRBJ2-5; D may be TRBD2 (6 bases). This CDR3 comprises 11 residues. V lost 5 bases and J 9 bases, leaving 10 bases between the germline ends. Per germline, CDR1 SGHTA and CDR2 FQGNSA. The CDR3, as DNA: TGTGCCAGCAGCCCCGGGGGAGCCCAGTACTTC. It translates to CASSPGGAQYF. Complete variable domain (other parts from reference TRBV7-2 and TRBJ2-5): GAGVSQSPSNKVTEKGKDVELRCDPISGHTALYWYRQSLGQGLEFLIYFQGNSAPDKSGLPSDRFSAERTGGSVSTLTIQRTQQEDSAVYLCASSPGGAQYFGPGTRLLVL.

The gene calls are TRBV10-1 and TRBJ2-3; 8 nucleotides match TRBD2. This CDR3 is 15 amino acids long. The germline gives CDR1 WNHNN, CDR2 SYGVQD (reference sequence). V lost 10 bases to trimming and J lost 5 bases; unmatched junction nucleotides: 14. The CDR3 coding sequence is TGCGCCACCGGAAAGGGGCGGGAGGCGGAAGATACGCAGTATTTT. Residues: CATGKGREAEDTQYF.

The rearrangement uses TRBV5-1 and TRBJ2-5, with D perhaps TRBD2 (5 bases). Germline lookup yields CDR1 SGHRS and CDR2 YFSETQ. The length of the CDR3 is 13 residues. The germline V and J ends were trimmed by 1 base and 3 bases, with 7 bases remaining between them. CDR3 region: CASSLKGEETQYF. As DNA, the CDR3 is TGCGCCAGCAGCTTGAAGGGAGAAGAGACCCAGTACTTC.

The chain links TRBV6-5 to TRBJ2-7; 8 bases fit TRBD2. CDR1 and CDR2 from the germline V gene are MNHEY and SVGAGI. After removal of 6 bases from V and 4 bases from J, the junction contained 2 bases not matched to a gene. The CDR3 has 12 amino acids. The chain's CDR3 is CASSRGGYEQYF. The CDR3, as DNA: TGTGCCAGCAGCCGGGGGGGGTACGAGCAGTACTTC.

This chain uses TRBV9 with TRBJ2-1; D gene uncertain. V dropped 1 base and J dropped 3 bases, with 14 bases sitting between them. The CDR3 has 16 amino acids. Germline CDR1 SGDLS, CDR2 YYNGEE. CDR3: CASSVLGDLRYNEQFF. As DNA, the CDR3 is TGTGCCAGCAGCGTATTAGGAGATCTCCGCTACAATGAGCAGTTCTTC.

The J gene is TRBJ1-2, the V gene TRBV7-3; a possible D gene is TRBD1 (5 bases). This CDR3 spans 14 amino acids. The germline CDR1 and CDR2 sequences are SGHTA and FQGTGA. Trimming removed 1 base at V and 1 base at J, with 7 bases between. The CDR3 spells CASSLRRGNYGYTF. The CDR3 region has the DNA TGTGCCAGCAGCTTAAGGAGGGGTAACTATGGCTACACCTTC.

This chain connects TRBV7-9 to TRBJ2-1; 8 bases are shared with TRBD2. This CDR3 has 15 residues. Trimming removed 5 bases from V and 6 bases from J; junction bases left unmatched: 9. Germline values: CDR1 SEHNR, CDR2 FQNEAQ (reference sequence). The CDR3 DNA is TGTGCCAGCAGCGAAGCGGGAGCCGCGGCCAATGAGCAGTTCTTC. Its translation is CASSEAGAAANEQFF.

This chain links TRBV7-2 with TRBJ2-2; 7 nucleotides line up with TRBD1. J lost 3 bases, V lost 2 bases, and 9 bases had no gene match. The CDR3 consists of 17 residues. Germline V gene lookup returns CDR1 SGHTA and CDR2 FQGNSA. The CDR3 DNA reads TGTGCCAGCAGCTTAATCGGGACAGCCCGGTACACCGGGGAGCTGTTTTTT. It encodes CASSLIGTARYTGELFF.

The V and J genes are TRBV7-2 and TRBJ2-3; D remains ambiguous. The V and J ends lost 6 bases and 3 bases respectively, with 16 bases between them. Germline lookup yields CDR1 SGHTA and CDR2 FQGNSA. The CDR3 sequence is 15 residues long. The CDR3 DNA is TGTGCCAGCAGTTTTCTCTCCGGTTTTACAGATACGCAGTATTTT. Translated, it gives CASSFLSGFTDTQYF. Full variable domain (remainder filled in from reference TRBV7-2 and TRBJ2-3): GAGVSQSPSNKVTEKGKDVELRCDPISGHTALYWYRQSLGQGLEFLIYFQGNSAPDKSGLPSDRFSAERTGGSVSTLTIQRTQQEDSAVYLCASSFLSGFTDTQYFGPGTRLTVL.